Below, 22 T cell receptor beta chains from the same sample are listed, as sequenced in a study of blood T cell repertoires in COVID-19. Sequenced by immunoSEQ multiplex PCR; TCRdb stores in-frame clones only, minus some. The sample lists 75,000 to 90,000 clones; roughly 80% were seen once. Source material: peripheral blood. The receptors were gathered from a man older than 75 with active or convalescent COVID-19.

The chain combines TRBV5-1 with TRBJ2-5; 10 bases are a match to TRBD1. The J segment lost 7 bases and the V segment lost 1 base, leaving 13 bases of the junction unmatched. There are 17 residues in the CDR3. Germline V gene lookup returns CDR1 SGHRS and CDR2 YFSETQ. The CDR3, as DNA: TGCGCCAGCAGCTTGTGGTTGGAGACAGGGGGCGCCGGGACCCAGTACTTC. Protein: CASSLWLETGGAGTQYF.

The V gene is TRBV24-1, the J gene TRBJ1-5; 7 bases are a match to TRBD1. V was clipped by 2 bases and J by 0 bases; unmatched bases: 3. Germline CDR1 is KGHDR and CDR2 is SFDVKD. The CDR3 runs to 16 residues. The CDR3 DNA follows: TGTGCCACCAGTGATTCGGGACAGCATAGCAATCAGCCCCAGCATTTT. Translation gives CATSDSGQHSNQPQHF.

The V gene is TRBV10-3, the J gene TRBJ1-3; D gene ambiguous. CDR3 length: 12 amino acids. Germline V lookup: CDR1 ENHRY, CDR2 SYGVKD. Trimming took 11 bases from V and 4 from J, leaving 12 bases between them. In DNA, the CDR3 is TGTGCCGCGGGAGCTTCGGGAAACACCATATATTTT. Translated: CAAGASGNTIYF.

The chain combines TRBV5-1 with TRBJ1-1, with no clear D. The germline CDR1 and CDR2 sequences are SGHRS and YFSETQ. V was pared by 4 bases and J by 1 base, with 8 bases between. The CDR3 length is 13 residues. The CDR3 bases are TGCGCCAGCAGCACGGCGGGGAACACTGAAGCTTTCTTT. Protein product: CASSTAGNTEAFF.

The J gene is TRBJ2-2, the V gene TRBV6-5; D is perhaps TRBD1 (6 bases). Trimming took 4 bases from V and 4 from J, leaving 13 bases between them. Germline assignment: CDR1 MNHEY and CDR2 SVGAGI. This CDR3 has 15 amino acids. The CDR3 region has the DNA TGTGCCAGCAGTTTTACAGGGATCGGCACCGGGGAGCTGTTTTTT. It encodes CASSFTGIGTGELFF.

This clone was picked up one time. The chain combines TRBV12-3 or TRBV12-4 with TRBJ1-4; no firm D call. V was trimmed by 5 bases and J by 14 bases, leaving 18 bases between them. This CDR3 region has 13 residues. In DNA, the CDR3 is TGTGCCAGCAGTCCTCGGAGAAGTTCCCCGCTGTTTTTT. Translated: CASSPRRSSPLFF.

The V call is TRBV3-1 (or the pseudogene TRBV3-2), the J call TRBJ1-4, with D possibly matching TRBD1 (5 bases). Trimming left V 4 bases short and J 0 bases short, with 12 bases between. This CDR3 has 16 residues. In germline, CDR1 is LGHDT, CDR2 YNNKEL (reference sequence). CDR3 protein: CASSRTGRTTNEKLFF. In DNA form, the CDR3 reads TGTGCCAGCAGCCGCACAGGACGAACAACTAATGAAAAACTGTTTTTT.

In its sample, this clone was seen once. The chain's CDR3 is CASSQNRDTEAFF. The CDR3 bases are TGTGCCAGCAGCCAGAACAGGGACACTGAAGCTTTCTTT. The V call is TRBV14, the J call TRBJ1-1, with D maybe TRBD1 (6 bases). CDR1 SGHDN and CDR2 FVKESK come from the germline V gene. This CDR3 has 13 residues. V was pared by 3 bases and J by 3 bases, with 8 bases between.

This chain links TRBV5-4 with TRBJ2-3; 10 nucleotides line up with TRBD2. Trimming removed 4 bases from V and 5 bases from J; junction bases left unmatched: 7. Germline V gives CDR1 SGHNT, CDR2 YYREEE (reference sequence). This CDR3 contains 15 residues. DNA of the CDR3: TGTGCCAGCAGCGATAGCGGGAGGCGAAGAGATACGCAGTATTTT. Protein product: CASSDSGRRRDTQYF.

The chain combines TRBV19 with TRBJ1-6, with 7 bases fitting TRBD1. In germline, CDR1 is LNHDA, CDR2 SQIVND (reference sequence). The junction had 11 bases not matched to a gene; V was cut back by 7 bases and J by 5 bases. This CDR3 region has 16 residues. The CDR3: CASTPQAGGHNSPLHF. The CDR3 nucleotides are TGTGCCAGTACTCCTCAGGCAGGGGGTCATAATTCACCCCTCCACTTT.

The chain is built from TRBV20-1 and TRBJ2-7; a possible D gene is TRBD2 (5 bases). The CDR3 spans 10 residues. The germline V gene encodes CDR1 DFQATT and CDR2 SNEGSKA (reference sequence). V shed 6 bases and J shed 7 bases, with 10 bases lying between them. DNA of the CDR3: TGCAGTGCCCTGGGCGGGGAGCAGTACGTC. Translation gives CSALGGEQYV.

The chain links TRBV6-1 to TRBJ2-7, with 8 nucleotides matching TRBD1. Germline V gives CDR1 MNHNS, CDR2 SASEGT. V was clipped by 1 base and J by 2 bases; unmatched bases: 7. This CDR3 is built from 16 residues. The CDR3 loop is CASSEGVPGQAYEQYV. CDR3 DNA: TGTGCCAGCAGTGAAGGAGTCCCGGGACAGGCCTACGAGCAGTACGTC.

This clone was counted a few times. V is TRBV29-1 and J is TRBJ1-1, with D possibly being TRBD1 (5 bases). CDR1 SQVTM and CDR2 ANQGSEA come from the germline V gene. This CDR3 is built from 13 residues. V lost 4 bases and J 8 bases, leaving 17 bases between the germline ends. The CDR3 DNA reads as TGCAGCGTTGGTGATCGTGGGGCGCGAGAAGCTTTCTTT. It is translated as CSVGDRGAREAFF.

The rearrangement joins TRBV19 to TRBJ1-5; D not resolved. The ends were cut back, 5 bases at V and 3 bases at J, with 11 bases in the middle. Per germline, CDR1 LNHDA and CDR2 SQIVND (reference sequence). This CDR3 has 14 residues. CDR3 amino acids: CASSWAQFNQPQHF. CDR3 sequence (DNA): TGTGCCAGTAGTTGGGCGCAGTTCAATCAGCCCCAGCATTTT.

The chain recombines TRBV7-9 with TRBJ2-1; perhaps TRBD1 as D (6 bases). The CDR3 totals 14 residues. Germline CDR1 and CDR2: SEHNR and FQNEAQ (reference sequence). V shed 5 bases and J shed 7 bases, with 15 bases lying between them. The CDR3 region has the DNA TGTGCCAGCAGCCCACAGGGCAGGGAGAATGAGCAGTTCTTC. Translated, it gives CASSPQGRENEQFF.

The rearrangement links TRBV30 to TRBJ1-5; perhaps TRBD1 as D (5 bases). Looked up from germline, CDR1 is GTSNPN and CDR2 is SVGIG (reference sequence). Trimming pared 5 bases from V and 2 bases from J, leaving 10 bases between. The CDR3 is made up of 13 amino acids. CDR3 bases: TGTGCCTGGGGGAAAGGGGGCAATCAGCCCCAGCATTTT. Translating it yields CAWGKGGNQPQHF.

The chain employs TRBV3-1 (or the pseudogene TRBV3-2) and TRBJ2-5; 9 nucleotides line up with TRBD1. CDR1 is LGHDT and CDR2 is YNNKEL in the germline V gene (reference sequence). V trimming: 7 bases; J trimming: 9 bases; junction bases outside the gene matches: 15. The CDR3 runs 15 residues. Here the CDR3 DNA reads TGTGCCAGCAATACCGACAGGGGGATTGGTGTGGCCCAGTACTTC. The encoded protein is CASNTDRGIGVAQYF.

The rearrangement uses TRBV28 and TRBJ1-2; no reliable D call. The CDR3 has 18 amino acids. V lost 3 bases and J 3 bases, leaving 23 bases between the germline ends. Germline V gene sequence: CDR1 MDHEN, CDR2 SYDVKM. CDR3 bases: TGTGCCAGCAGTTTTGCTTCAAACAGCCCCGGAGGATACTATGGCTACACCTTC. This sequence encodes CASSFASNSPGGYYGYTF.

V is TRBV28 and J is TRBJ1-5; TRBD1 agrees at 9 bases. The V gene end was trimmed by 7 bases and the J gene end by 1 base; junction bases not matched to a gene: 5. Germline CDR1 and CDR2: MDHEN and SYDVKM. This CDR3 has 15 amino acids. The CDR3 loop reads CASMGQGWSNQPQHF. The CDR3 DNA reads TGTGCCAGCATGGGACAGGGATGGAGCAATCAGCCCCAGCATTTT.

The chain links TRBV19 to TRBJ2-5; 8 positions agree with TRBD2. Germline loops: CDR1 LNHDA, CDR2 SQIVND (reference sequence). The CDR3 spans 15 residues. With 6 bases clipped from V and 2 bases from J, the junction kept 8 bases outside the gene matches. The CDR3 protein is CASRSGGGPQETQYF. CDR3 nucleotides: TGTGCCAGTAGGTCGGGCGGGGGGCCTCAAGAGACCCAGTACTTC.

The rearrangement joins TRBV19 to TRBJ1-5, with TRBD1 matching over 11 bases. CDR1 and CDR2 from the germline V gene are LNHDA and SQIVND (reference sequence). This CDR3 is 16 amino acids long. Trimming took 5 bases from V and 4 from J; bases not matched to a gene: 7. The CDR3 DNA is TGTGCCAGTAGTGCGGGCGGACAGGGGGCTAATCAGCCCCAGCATTTT. It is translated as CASSAGGQGANQPQHF. Together with reference TRBV19 and TRBJ1-5, the CDR3 gives the full variable domain: DGGITQSPKYLFRKEGQNVTLSCEQNLNHDAMYWYRQDPGQGLRLIYYSQIVNDFQKGDIAEGYSVSREKKESFPLTVTSAQKNPTAFYLCASSAGGQGANQPQHFGDGTRLSIL.

This rearrangement joins TRBV18 to TRBJ2-3; D is unresolved. The CDR3 totals 15 residues. V lost 3 bases and J 0 bases, leaving 10 bases between the germline ends. Germline V lookup: CDR1 KGHSH, CDR2 LQKENI. The CDR3 nucleotides are TGTGCCAGCTCACCCCCGGAGATTAGCACAGATACGCAGTATTTT. Translation: CASSPPEISTDTQYF.